The 22 T cell receptor beta chains below all came from one sample that was sequenced in a study of human T cells and chemical hapten exposure. TCRdb reanalysed the RACE reads using MiXCR and keeps one entry per CDR3 protein. In the table there are approximately 84,000 distinct CDR3 sequences, 11% of which are singletons. Time point noted: patch test 2, 6 weeks after DPC sensitization. Sample treatment: therapeutic diphenylcyclopropenone sensitization with weekly scalp DPC. Specimen: whole blood, collected in connection with sensitization to the hapten diphenylcyclopropenone (DPC). The receptors shown here come from a man between 18 and 35 years old with alopecia areata. Some clones in this sample may be carry-over from other donors' samples.

The chain is built from TRBV6-4 and TRBJ1-1; D not certain. V gave up 7 bases and J gave up 4 bases, with 16 bases separating them. This CDR3 spans 14 amino acids. Germline loops: CDR1 MRHNA, CDR2 SNTAGT. The CDR3 region is CASNLRPSSTEAFF. CDR3 DNA sequence: TGTGCCAGCAATTTACGGCCCAGCAGCACTGAAGCTTTCTTT.

This clonotype appeared a few times. This sequence joins TRBV6-2 or TRBV6-3 and TRBJ2-5, with TRBD2 matching 10 bases. CDR3 length: 16 residues. V trimming: 5 bases; J trimming: 5 bases; junction bases outside the gene matches: 11. Looked up from germline, CDR1 is MNHEY and CDR2 is SVGEGT. The CDR3: CASSPAWDSGGETQYF. DNA for the CDR3: TGTGCCAGCAGTCCCGCCTGGGATAGCGGGGGGGAGACCCAGTACTTC.

The J gene is TRBJ2-4, the V gene TRBV2; D uncertain. Per germline, CDR1 SNHLY and CDR2 FYNNEI. Trimming stripped 0 bases from V and 0 bases from J, with 6 bases between. The CDR3 runs to 15 residues. The DNA of the CDR3 is TGTGCCAGCAGTGAAGCGCGGACAGCCAAAAACATTCAGTACTTC. Amino acids: CASSEARTAKNIQYF.

This clonotype was detected ten times or more. This chain uses TRBV14 with TRBJ1-2; 12 nucleotides match TRBD1. The ends lost 3 bases at V and 8 bases at J; junction bases unmatched: 7. Germline assignment: CDR1 SGHDN and CDR2 FVKESK. The CDR3 extends over 15 amino acids. The CDR3: CASSHAGTGGPGYTF. The DNA for the CDR3 is TGTGCCAGCAGCCACGCCGGGACAGGGGGCCCCGGCTACACCTTC. Full variable domain (remainder filled in from reference TRBV14 and TRBJ1-2): EAGVTQFPSHSVIEKGQTVTLRCDPISGHDNLYWYRRVMGKEIKFLLHFVKESKQDESGMPNNRFLAERTGGTYSTLKVQPAELEDSGVYFCASSHAGTGGPGYTFGSGTRLTVV.

This chain links TRBV29-1 with TRBJ1-1, with D maybe TRBD1 (6 bases). Trimming took 8 bases from V and 11 from J, leaving 18 bases between them. Per the germline V gene, CDR1 is SQVTM and CDR2 is ANQGSEA. This CDR3 is built from 11 residues. The CDR3, as DNA: TGCAGCCCCGGGGTGCTGGGGGCGGCTTTCTTT. This encodes CSPGVLGAAFF.

This clonotype was observed many times. The V call is TRBV5-1, the J call TRBJ2-7, with a possible D match to TRBD1 (5 bases). The CDR3 covers 14 residues. V lost 4 bases and J 1 base, leaving 12 bases between the germline ends. Germline values: CDR1 SGHRS, CDR2 YFSETQ. As DNA, the CDR3 is TGCGCCAGCAGCCGGGTGCAGGGATCCTACGAGCAGTACTTC. Its protein is CASSRVQGSYEQYF. The variable domain in full, completed from reference TRBV5-1 and TRBJ2-7, reads KAGVTQTPRYLIKTRGQQVTLSCSPISGHRSVSWYQQTPGQGLQFLFEYFSETQRNKGNFPGRFSGRQFSNSRSEMNVSTLELGDSALYLCASSRVQGSYEQYFGPGTRLTVT.

This clonotype was detected many times. The chain is built from TRBV11-2 and TRBJ1-1, with TRBD1 as a possible D gene (6 bases). V was clipped by 2 bases and J by 2 bases, with 18 bases between them. Germline V lookup: CDR1 SGHAT, CDR2 FQNNGV. This CDR3 spans 17 amino acids. The CDR3 DNA is TGTGCCAGCAGCTTATCTATGGGGGCCGGGAAAAACACTGAAGCTTTCTTT. Amino acids: CASSLSMGAGKNTEAFF.

This chain uses TRBV11-2 with TRBJ2-7; D unresolved. The CDR3 length is 13 residues. Trimming took off 7 bases at V and 2 bases at J, with 12 bases between the two ends. Germline V gene lookup returns CDR1 SGHAT and CDR2 FQNNGV. This CDR3 reads CASTPAHTYEQYF. The CDR3 DNA follows: TGTGCCAGCACCCCCGCACATACCTACGAGCAGTACTTC.

In its sample, this clonotype was seen once. The chain is built from TRBV7-6 and TRBJ2-3; D call uncertain. CDR1 and CDR2 (germline): SGHVS, FNYEAQ. This CDR3 is 16 amino acids long. V was trimmed by 1 base and J by 0 bases, leaving 11 bases between them. CDR3 region: CASSLEQPPSTDTQYF. CDR3 in DNA: TGTGCCAGCAGCTTAGAACAACCCCCCAGCACAGATACGCAGTATTTT.

The table lists this clonotype with many counts. The J gene is TRBJ1-5, the V gene TRBV7-6, with TRBD1 as a possible D gene (6 bases). Trimming removed 5 bases from V and 6 bases from J, with 11 bases in between. The CDR3 is made up of 13 amino acids. Germline V gene sequence: CDR1 SGHVS, CDR2 FNYEAQ. The CDR3 loop reads CASSLGGFQPQHF. For the CDR3, the DNA is TGTGCCAGCAGCCTGGGGGGCTTTCAGCCCCAGCATTTT.

This clonotype was counted many times. The chain has TRBV20-1 and TRBJ1-2; D is uncertain. This CDR3 is 14 amino acids long. Germline CDR1 reads DFQATT; CDR2 reads SNEGSKA (reference sequence). Trimming cost V 6 bases and J 3 bases, with 17 bases left between them. For the CDR3, the DNA is TGCAGTGCCAGCGTAGAAAGGAATGACTATGGCTACACCTTC. It codes for CSASVERNDYGYTF.

There are many counts of this clonotype. The genes are TRBV2 and TRBJ2-1; unclear D gene. Germline V CDR1 and CDR2: SNHLY, FYNNEI. Between the trimmed V and J ends, which lost 6 bases and 12 bases, there was a span of 6 bases. The CDR3 covers 9 residues. For the CDR3, the DNA is TGTGCCAGCAGAGCCGGGCAGTTCTTC. Encoded protein: CASRAGQFF. Together with reference TRBV2 and TRBJ2-1, the CDR3 gives the full variable domain: EPEVTQTPSHQVTQMGQEVILRCVPISNHLYFYWYRQILGQKVEFLVSFYNNEISEKSEIFDDQFSVERPDGSNFTLKIRSTKLEDSAMYFCASRAGQFFGPGTRLTVL.

The J gene is TRBJ1-2, the V gene TRBV6-2 or TRBV6-3; D gene unclear. Germline V gives CDR1 MNHEY, CDR2 SVGEGT. V lost 2 bases and J lost 13, with 11 bases in between. The CDR3 contains 11 residues. The DNA for the CDR3 is TGTGCCAGCAGTTACCCAGACGCGTTCACCTTC. Its protein product is CASSYPDAFTF.

The chain has TRBV7-6 and TRBJ2-3; D unclear. With 5 bases removed from V and 1 base from J, the gap between germline ends came to 13 bases. CDR3 length: 15 residues. Germline CDR1 and CDR2: SGHVS and FNYEAQ. The CDR3 loop is CASSKTIQRTDTQYF. CDR3 coding DNA: TGTGCCAGCAGCAAGACGATACAGCGCACAGATACGCAGTATTTT.

This clonotype was picked up a small number of times. V gene TRBV20-1 combines with J gene TRBJ2-2, with D maybe TRBD1 (5 bases). Per germline, CDR1 DFQATT and CDR2 SNEGSKA (reference sequence). The CDR3 extends over 13 amino acids. V shed 3 bases and J shed 4 bases, with 9 bases lying between them. CDR3 sequence (DNA): TGCAGTGCTAGGACAGTGTTCACCGGGGAGCTGTTTTTT. As protein: CSARTVFTGELFF.

This clonotype came up many times. The chain combines TRBV6-1 with TRBJ2-3; D call uncertain. The V end lost 3 bases, the J end lost 4 bases, and 11 bases lay between the germline ends. Germline V gives CDR1 MNHNS, CDR2 SASEGT. The CDR3 is 14 amino acids. In DNA, the CDR3 is TGTGCCAGCAGTGACGGACGTGACGCAGATACGCAGTATTTT. It is translated as CASSDGRDADTQYF.

In its sample, this clonotype was seen many times. J is TRBJ2-5 and V is TRBV7-9, with 9 nucleotides matching TRBD1. V gave up 3 bases and J gave up 4 bases; unmatched junction bases: 12. CDR3 length: 17 amino acids. Germline CDR1 reads SEHNR; CDR2 reads FQNEAQ (reference sequence). This chain's CDR3 is CASSFSLGQGDGETQYF. The CDR3 DNA reads TGTGCCAGCAGCTTCTCCCTGGGACAGGGCGATGGAGAGACCCAGTACTTC.

This clonotype was observed a handful of times. The chain is built from TRBV20-1 and TRBJ2-1; maybe TRBD2 (6 bases). The ends were cut back, 1 base at V and 2 bases at J, with 15 bases in the middle. The CDR3 contains 16 residues. Germline V gene data show CDR1 as DFQATT and CDR2 as SNEGSKA (reference sequence). The CDR3 DNA reads as TGCAGTGCTAGAGTTGGAAGACTAGAAGCCTACAATGAGCAGTTCTTC. It encodes CSARVGRLEAYNEQFF.

This clonotype was seen many times. The J gene is TRBJ1-2, the V gene TRBV20-1; 11 nucleotides align to TRBD1. Losses at the gene ends were 0 bases for V and 7 bases for J; bases not matched to a gene: 4. CDR1 and CDR2 (germline): DFQATT, SNEGSKA (reference sequence). The CDR3 sequence is 14 residues long. The CDR3 region has the DNA TGCAGTGCTAGAGACTTCGGGACAGGGGGTGGCTACACCTTC. Its protein is CSARDFGTGGGYTF.

This clonotype was seen ten or more times. The CDR3 loop reads CSADRDRGFYGYTF. The DNA for the CDR3 is TGCAGTGCCGACCGGGACAGGGGGTTCTATGGCTACACCTTC. This rearrangement joins TRBV20-1 to TRBJ1-2, with 11 bases that match TRBD1. This CDR3 spans 14 amino acids. From germline, CDR1 is DFQATT and CDR2 SNEGSKA (reference sequence). Trimming cost V 6 bases and J 4 bases; bases outside gene matches: 7.

This clonotype appeared many times. This rearrangement joins TRBV6-2 or TRBV6-3 to TRBJ2-3; TRBD2 matches at 12 bases. The CDR3 loop spans 15 amino acids. The trim removed 5 bases at V and 2 bases at J, leaving 2 bases unmatched. Germline assignment: CDR1 MNHEY and CDR2 SVGEGT. The CDR3 reads CASSGLAGTTDTQYF. In nucleotides, the CDR3 is TGTGCCAGCAGTGGACTAGCGGGGACCACAGATACGCAGTATTTT.

This clonotype appeared a few times. This rearrangement joins TRBV3-1 to TRBJ1-4; D gene unclear. Trimming stripped 2 bases from V and 6 bases from J, with 10 bases between. Germline loops: CDR1 LGHDT, CDR2 YNNKEL (reference sequence). This CDR3 is 14 amino acids long. The CDR3 DNA sequence: TGTGCCAGCAGCCAACAGGTCATGGATGAAAAACTGTTTTTT. This gives the protein CASSQQVMDEKLFF.